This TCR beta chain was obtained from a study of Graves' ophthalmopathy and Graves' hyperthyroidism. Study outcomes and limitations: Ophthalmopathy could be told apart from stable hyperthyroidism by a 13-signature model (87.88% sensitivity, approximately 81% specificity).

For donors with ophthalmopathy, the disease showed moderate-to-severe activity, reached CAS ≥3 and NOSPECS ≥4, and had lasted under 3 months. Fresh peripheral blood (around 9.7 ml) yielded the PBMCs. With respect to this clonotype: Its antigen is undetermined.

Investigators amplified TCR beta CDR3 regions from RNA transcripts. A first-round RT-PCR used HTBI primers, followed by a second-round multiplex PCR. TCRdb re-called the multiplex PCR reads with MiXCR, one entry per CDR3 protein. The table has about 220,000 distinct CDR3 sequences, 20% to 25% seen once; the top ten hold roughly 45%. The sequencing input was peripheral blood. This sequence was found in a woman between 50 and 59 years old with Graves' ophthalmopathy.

In DNA, the CDR3 is TGCAGTGCTAGAGATGGGGACTCCCTCGACGAGCAGTACTTC. This sequence encodes CSARDGDSLDEQYF. This chain links TRBV20-1 with TRBJ2-7; D perhaps matches TRBD2 (6 bases). CDR3 length: 14 residues. CDR1 is DFQATT, CDR2 SNEGSKA, per germline (reference sequence). V lost 0 bases to trimming and J lost 5 bases, with 14 bases between them.